These T cell receptor beta chains were read from a single sample in a study of cytomegalovirus exposure and HLA in healthy donors. The assay was immunoSEQ multiplex PCR, and TCRdb's table has in-frame clones only and misses some. This sample yields fewer than 250,000 clones, of which almost 80% are seen a single time; around 1.6% belongs to the top ten. The source material was PBMCs. The receptors derive from a woman aged 18-29 years in good health and CMV-seronegative. CDR3s include the opening cysteine and the closing phenylalanine or tryptophan. The D gene is left open where the match is weak. A row's size may be missing; if present it is once, few, many or a size class.

d_gene	v_gene	j_gene	abundance	CDR3nt	CDR3aa
NA	TRBV11-1	TRBJ1-6	NA	TGTGCCAGCAGGGACAGTACTAATTCACCCCTCCACTTT	CASRDSTNSPLHF
NA	TRBV6-6	TRBJ2-3	NA	TGTGCCAGCAGTTACGCCCTTGGGGGGGATACGCAGTATTTT	CASSYALGGDTQYF
TRBD1	TRBV29-1	TRBJ2-7	NA	TGCAGCGGGACAGGGGTGGGGTACGAGCAGTACTTC	CSGTGVGYEQYF
NA	TRBV29-1	TRBJ1-2	NA	TGCAGCGTTGATGGGCAGGGCAATGGCTACACCTTC	CSVDGQGNGYTF
TRBD1	TRBV27	TRBJ2-7	NA	TGTGCCAGCAGTACGGCGACAGGGTTCTACGAGCAGTACTTC	CASSTATGFYEQYF
TRBD2	TRBV19	TRBJ2-1	few	TGTGCCAGTACCAATACAGGACTAGCGGGACGCAATGAGCAGTTCTTC	CASTNTGLAGRNEQFF
TRBD2	TRBV7-3	TRBJ2-1	NA	TGTGCCAGCCCGGGACTAGCGGGCCAGGCCTGCCAAAGGCCTACCTACAATGAGCAGTTCTTC	CASPGLAGQACQRPTYNEQFF
NA	TRBV9	TRBJ2-1	NA	TGTGCCAGCAGCGCCATCAGCAATGAGCAGTTCTTC	CASSAISNEQFF
NA	TRBV5-1	TRBJ2-5	NA	TGCGCCAGCAGCTTGAATAAAGAGACCCAGTACTTC	CASSLNKETQYF
TRBD1	TRBV5-1	TRBJ2-7	NA	TGCGCCAGCAGCTACCAGGGGCAGGGGGCCTACGAGCAGTACTTC	CASSYQGQGAYEQYF
NA	TRBV7-2	TRBJ2-1	NA	TGTGCCAGCAGCTTATATGGCACCACCTACAATGAGCAGTTCTTC	CASSLYGTTYNEQFF
NA	TRBV10-1	TRBJ1-5	NA	TGCGCCAGCAGTGAGACAGTCAATCAGCCCCAGCATTTT	CASSETVNQPQHF
TRBD1	TRBV28	TRBJ1-2	once	TGTGCCAGCTTTGGGCCCCCTTCGGCTTTCCAGGGGGCGGGGTATGGCTACACCTTC	CASFGPPSAFQGAGYGYTF
TRBD2	TRBV13	TRBJ2-1	NA	TGTGCCAGCCGTAGGCGGGAGGGCCTTATCTACAATGAGCAGTTCTTC	CASRRREGLIYNEQFF
NA	TRBV27	TRBJ2-7	NA	TGTGCCAGCAGTTTGTCGAGAAACTACGAGCAGTACTTC	CASSLSRNYEQYF
NA	TRBV27	TRBJ1-5	NA	TGTGCCAGCAGTCTCGGGGGAAGGGGGCCCCAGCATTTT	CASSLGGRGPQHF
NA	TRBV19	TRBJ1-3	NA	TGTGCCAGTAGTGCCAGGGATTCTGGAAACACCATATATTTT	CASSARDSGNTIYF
NA	TRBV27	TRBJ1-1	NA	TGTGCCAGCAGTTTATCCGTGGGAGTTAGCCCTGAAGCTTTCTTT	CASSLSVGVSPEAFF
NA	TRBV5-1	TRBJ2-7	NA	TGCGCCAGCAGCTTGGGGACATCGGCGCCTAAGCAGTACTTC	CASSLGTSAPKQYF
NA	TRBV5-1	TRBJ2-1	NA	TGCGCCAGCAGCTTAGGGAGCTCCTACAATGAGCAGTTCTTC	CASSLGSSYNEQFF
TRBD1	TRBV28	TRBJ1-2	NA	TGTGCCAGCAGTCTACGACAGGGTCTCTTTGGCTACACCTTC	CASSLRQGLFGYTF
NA	TRBV29-1	TRBJ1-2	few	TGCAGCGTTGAGGGGAGGGGTCGGGACTATGGCTACACCTTC	CSVEGRGRDYGYTF
NA	TRBV6-1	TRBJ1-1	NA	TGTGCCAGCAGTGAGTCAGGGGCGGGCACTGAAGCTTTCTTT	CASSESGAGTEAFF
TRBD1	TRBV9	TRBJ1-5	once	TGTGCCAGCCGAGCCGGGACAGATAGCAATCAGCCCCAGCATTTT	CASRAGTDSNQPQHF
TRBD1	TRBV7-9	TRBJ1-3	NA	TGTGCCAGCAGCCGATCACTTGGGGCAGGGGGAAACTCTGGAAACACCATATATTTT	CASSRSLGAGGNSGNTIYF
NA	TRBV19	TRBJ1-5	NA	TGTGCCAGTAGTCCGGGTTATCAGCCCCAGCATTTT	CASSPGYQPQHF
TRBD1	TRBV30	TRBJ1-1	NA	TGTGCCTGGAGCGCCGGGACAGGCCCTGAAGCTTTCTTT	CAWSAGTGPEAFF
NA	TRBV25-1	TRBJ2-3	few	TGTGCCAGCAGTGAATATGGGCGAACAGATACGCAGTATTTT	CASSEYGRTDTQYF
TRBD2	TRBV7-9	TRBJ2-5	few	TGTGCCAGCAGCGGAAGCGGGGGGAGGGAGACCCAGTACTTC	CASSGSGGRETQYF
NA	TRBV2	TRBJ2-3	few	TGTGCCAGCAGGGGAACTCAACTAGTCTGGAAAAAGAATAGCACAGATACGCAGTATTTT	CASRGTQLVWKKNSTDTQYF
NA	TRBV27	TRBJ1-2	few	TGTGCCAGCAGTTTATCGAGGCAACACTATGGCTACACCTTC	CASSLSRQHYGYTF